The clone carrying this TCR beta chain was recorded once. The target antigen is unknown. These data originate in a study of cytomegalovirus exposure and HLA in healthy donors. In the study overall: HLA-typed donors were the source of about 90 million unique TCRs held in an early data release. Study results and limitations: An Asian-associated ancestry cluster reportedly showed fewer N-insertions than the roughly 700-donor mean in a later analysis.

In nominal health when sampled, donors likely had unrecorded immune exposures nonetheless. The study ran its PCR with 60 Vbeta and 13 Jbeta primers. Some clones are missing from TCRdb's copy, which holds only in-frame ones; the method was immunoSEQ multiplex PCR. The table records fewer than 200,000 clones, roughly 79% of them present only once. Germline V gives CDR1 MNHEY, CDR2 SVGAGI. The germline V and J ends were trimmed by 6 bases and 1 base, with 4 bases remaining between them. The CDR3 totals 13 residues. The genes are TRBV6-5 and TRBJ2-6; D remains unclear. The receptor was derived from a woman between 50 and 59 years old in good health and CMV-seronegative. The specimen was PBMCs. CDR3 coding DNA: TGTGCCAGCAGGAGTTCTGGGGCCAACGTCCTGACTTTC. Protein product: CASRSSGANVLTF.